This record covers a single T cell receptor (beta chain). Its antigen remains unidentified. The J segment lost 5 bases and the V segment lost 1 base, leaving 9 bases of the junction unmatched. The CDR3 loop spans 17 amino acids. Germline values: CDR1 MGHRA, CDR2 YSYEKL. Researchers report isolating at least 6.5 million PBMCs per sample. This record comes from a study of blood T cells in healthy people across ages. Next came a second PCR, run for about 7 to 11 cycles, which used a sample-barcoded 5' primer along with a J-beta primer mix. The template-switch adaptor was a 5' adaptor with 12 random nucleotides. It tagged each cDNA molecule. MiXCR, applied by TCRdb to the 5' RACE reads, yields one record per CDR3 protein. The sample lists some 900,000 distinct CDR3 sequences; more than 25% were seen once. Overall study results and limits: Donors of long life had a larger count of naive CD4+ cells and greater diversity than aged donors.

The J gene is TRBJ1-2, the V gene TRBV4-1, with 11 bases that match TRBD1. This receptor was taken from a woman of 80 years or more in good health. The specimen was blood. The CDR3 DNA reads as TGCGCCAGCAGCCAAGGGTTTGGACAGGGGGCGCGGTATGGCTACACCTTC. This translates into CASSQGFGQGARYGYTF.